This TCR beta chain was captured by sequencing in a study of blood T cell repertoires in COVID-19 (dated by TCRdb to 2018 to 2020). A note on the overall study: Collaborator samples came from the United States, Italy and Spain and covered acute and convalescent phases of COVID-19. Nearly every sample came with metadata listing a de-identified subject ID, COVID-19 status, age in years and sex. The repertoires were released in a freely available public database meant as a resource for research on the immune response to SARS-CoV-2. HLA class I and class II types, where available, came from metadata supplied by the sample provider rather than from assay-based typing. The dataset comprised deeply sampled blood TCRbeta repertoires from subjects exposed to, actively infected with, or recovered from COVID-19. The prospective study material was composed of cDNA or gDNA derived from T cells, B-cell-depleted T cells, or PBMCs. Samples were obtained from the ongoing ImmuneRACE study (first 160 participants) and from 950 to 1,500 subjects provided by 6 global collaborators.

TCRbeta CDR3 regions were amplified from genomic DNA by means of the immunoSEQ Assay, a bias-controlled multiplex PCR. Under the source paper's analysis protocol: The number of nucleated cells in each sample was estimated by amplification of reference gene primers within the assay. Sequence reads were collapsed and filtered to measure the absolute abundance of every unique TCRbeta CDR3 rearrangement. For each sample, productive Simpson clonality was calculated as the square root of Simpson's diversity index across productive rearrangements. This is the immuneACCESS table as TCRdb keeps it, with only in-frame sequences that have V and J called. A part of the clones is gone; compared with another copy, unresolved V genes explain less than half, and the rest is unexplained. The V and J calls and the clone size are those of that table, but D and trimming were determined from the DNA. Recorded for this sample are around 140,000 clones; about 89% of them occurred a single time. The ten largest clonotypes hold around 4.5% of the sample.

About this clone itself: Its antigen is unknown. Per-base quality was not reported, and no clone a single base away is much larger than it.

One collaborating source in Seattle enrolled patients while the patients were actively infected and followed the patients over time throughout the course of disease. Collaborating institutions collected whole blood in K2EDTA tubes following their own protocols. For TCRbeta analysis, collaborators shipped samples in one of three forms: frozen whole blood, isolated PBMCs, or DNA extracted from either of those sample types. For CDR1 and CDR2, the germline V gene lists ENHRY and SYGVKD. From its cysteine to its phenylalanine, the CDR3 spans 10 amino acids. The sequence is cut down to CDR3 DNA, 30 bases in frame from base 1. V is pared back by 10 bases and J by 8 bases, with 9 bases lying between the germline termini. Overall study results and their limits: The quantity of clinical and demographic metadata differed by source and by participant and was supplied without curation.

The chain links TRBV10-3 with TRBJ1-3, with the D gene uncertain. This sequence was found in a man in his fifties or sixties with COVID-19, enrolled during active disease. Sequencing was performed on peripheral blood. In nucleotide form, the sequence is TGTGCCAGCCTTTCAGACACCATATATTTT. The translation is CASLSDTIYF.